The sequence of this T cell receptor beta chain was determined in a study of T-cell reconstitution after alpha-beta-depleted transplantation in children. J gave up 0 bases and V 1 base, and 2 bases lay outside the gene matches. The germline gives CDR1 SGHTA, CDR2 FQGNSA. The CDR3 has 15 residues. Preparation of the TCRbeta library used unique molecular identifiers. Via MiXCR, TCRdb re-called the PCR reads, giving one row per CDR3 protein. The sample yields 250,000 to 350,000 distinct CDR3 sequences, approximately 9.8% seen once. This TCR was sampled from a human donor who donated a stem cell graft to a child with SCID. This material consisted of PBMCs from the stem cell graft donor, taken from the stem cell graft. This chain links TRBV7-2 with TRBJ1-1; 7 nucleotides agree with TRBD1. The CDR3 here is CASSLGGTVNTEAFF. The CDR3 DNA sequence: TGTGCCAGCAGCTTAGGGGGGACAGTGAACACTGAAGCTTTCTTT.